This TCR beta chain originates from a study of shared clonotypes between healthy human individuals. General study results and limits: Naive subsets generally exceeded memory subsets in estimated richness. It was only blood that was sampled, and tissue repertoires likely differ. Owing to a small donor count, the genetic and exposure-history diversity represented was limited.

With regard to this clone: Its antigen is currently unknown.

The naive CD8 population came from CD45RO-negative cells selected for CCR7, without terminally differentiated effector memory CD45RA+ cells. As originally analysed: Filtering differed, since immunoSEQ gave only junction sequences and no quality scores. Here immunoSEQ multiplex PCR was the method, and the copy in TCRdb shows in-frame clones only, minus some. V and J calls and clone size are given by that table; D and trimming were obtained from the DNA. The repertoire holds about 2.1 million clones, with 90% to 95% as singletons. Looked up from germline, CDR1 is SGHTA and CDR2 is FQGNSA. The CDR3 is 17 amino acids. The J segment lost 4 bases and the V segment lost 3 bases, leaving 12 bases of the junction unmatched.

Sequenced: naive CD8+ T cells from PBMCs. V and J are TRBV7-2 and TRBJ2-7; 10 bases map to TRBD1. The receptor comes from a man in his late teens or twenties in good health. Some clones in this sample may be carry-over from other donors' samples. CDR3 loop: CASSFFGRQGASYEQYF. CDR3 bases: TGTGCCAGCAGCTTCTTTGGAAGACAGGGGGCCTCATACGAGCAGTACTTC.